Each of the 8 T cell receptor beta chains below was sequenced from the same sample in a study of T-cell reconstitution after alpha-beta-depleted transplantation in children. Preparing the TCRbeta library involved the use of unique molecular identifiers. TCRdb reprocessed the PCR reads with MiXCR, giving one entry per CDR3 protein. The table includes hundreds of thousands of distinct CDR3 sequences, 11% detected once. This specimen was PBMCs, taken before TCRalphabeta/CD19-depleted stem cell transplant. These receptors were taken from a child under two years old with acute myeloid leukemia, due to receive a stem cell transplant.

This clonotype has at least ten counts. The chain carries TRBV10-3 and TRBJ2-4, with unresolved D. Germline V gene data show CDR1 as ENHRY and CDR2 as SYGVKD. The CDR3 consists of 14 residues. V was clipped by 4 bases and J by 0 bases, with 7 bases between them. Here the CDR3 DNA reads TGTGCCATCAGTGGGGATCTAGCCAAAAACATTCAGTACTTC. This sequence encodes CAISGDLAKNIQYF.

This clonotype showed up many times. This chain links TRBV20-1 with TRBJ1-1, with 7 bases that match TRBD1. J lost 0 bases, V lost 5 bases, and 9 bases had no gene match. The CDR3 loop spans 15 amino acids. The germline gives CDR1 DFQATT, CDR2 SNEGSKA (reference sequence). The CDR3 DNA reads as TGCAGTGCTCCCCGTCCCGGGACAGTGAACACTGAAGCTTTCTTT. This translates into CSAPRPGTVNTEAFF.

The chain carries TRBV6-2 or TRBV6-3 and TRBJ1-2; D is undetermined. CDR1 MNHEY and CDR2 SVGEGT come from the germline V gene. Trimming took off 5 bases at V and 10 bases at J, with 14 bases between the two ends. The CDR3 length is 12 residues. The CDR3 protein is CASSPTSDDYTF. CDR3 DNA: TGTGCCAGCAGTCCGACATCCGATGACTACACCTTC.

This clonotype has at least ten counts. This chain connects TRBV28 to TRBJ2-3, with 7 bases that match TRBD2. The trim removed 7 bases at V and 0 bases at J, leaving 7 bases unmatched. CDR1 MDHEN and CDR2 SYDVKM come from the germline V gene. The CDR3 totals 15 residues. DNA for the CDR3: TGTGCCAGCACCCCCAGCGGGGCCAGCACAGATACGCAGTATTTT. Translating it yields CASTPSGASTDTQYF.

This clonotype was counted many times. The chain joins TRBV12-3 or TRBV12-4 to TRBJ2-1, with D unclear. The CDR3 consists of 12 residues. V lost 2 bases to trimming and J lost 7 bases, with 6 bases between them. For the CDR3, the DNA is TGTGCCAGCAGTTTAAGAGGAAATGAGCAGTTCTTC. Translation gives CASSLRGNEQFF.

The chain is built from TRBV14 and TRBJ2-1; TRBD2 matches 13 bases. Germline V gene data show CDR1 as SGHDN and CDR2 as FVKESK. The CDR3 is made up of 17 amino acids. Trimming at V came to 4 bases and at J to 6 bases, leaving 9 bases not matched to a gene. The CDR3 spells CASSLLPGLAGFNEQFF. CDR3 DNA: TGTGCCAGCAGCCTACTACCGGGACTAGCGGGGTTCAATGAGCAGTTCTTC.

This clonotype was counted at least ten times. The chain carries TRBV5-1 and TRBJ2-1; no reliable D call. Germline V gene sequence: CDR1 SGHRS, CDR2 YFSETQ. There are 14 residues in the CDR3. Trimming took 4 bases from V and 0 from J, leaving 8 bases between them. The CDR3 loop reads CASSHGSSYNEQFF. The CDR3 nucleotides are TGCGCCAGCAGCCACGGGTCCTCCTACAATGAGCAGTTCTTC.

This clonotype was observed many times. The gene calls are TRBV11-1 and TRBJ2-7; the match to TRBD2 covers 11 bases. CDR3 size: 19 residues. Unmatched junction bases numbered 15, after V lost 4 bases and J lost 1 base. The germline CDR1 and CDR2 sequences are SGHAT and FQDESV (reference sequence). The CDR3 here is CASSSGGGTSGFFSYEQYF. The CDR3, as DNA: TGTGCCAGCAGCTCAGGCGGGGGGACTAGCGGTTTCTTTTCCTACGAGCAGTACTTC.